This T cell receptor (beta chain) was identified during a study of response to subunit inactivated influenza vaccine. Study conclusions and caveats: A suggestion made by the authors is that each seasonal influenza vaccination recruits few new T cells.

TCRdb re-called the RT-PCR reads with MiXCR, one entry per CDR3 protein. The sample includes 610,000 or so distinct CDR3 sequences, roughly 15% of them seen just once. Only a few counts were recorded for this clonotype. Antigen specificity is unknown. This CDR3 has 18 residues. The ends lost 6 bases at V and 3 bases at J; junction bases unmatched: 19. Germline CDR1 is DFQATT and CDR2 is SNEGSKA (reference sequence). The rearrangement uses TRBV20-1 and TRBJ2-3; 9 bases are a match to TRBD2. Specimen: PBMCs from blood, collected 12 days after vaccination. This clonotype originated in a man aged 45-60 years who received an inactivated influenza vaccine. CDR3 sequence (DNA): TGCAGTGCGGGATATAGCGGGAGCCGGCAAGCGGTGACAGATACGCAGTATTTT. This sequence encodes CSAGYSGSRQAVTDTQYF.